What follows are 17 T cell receptor beta chains derived from one specimen sequenced in a study of breast tumors, draining lymph nodes, adjacent tissues. Samples came from axillary lymph nodes draining the breast cancer. Each CDR3 protein is one row after TCRdb ran MiXCR on the multiplex PCR reads. The sample carries about 270,000 distinct CDR3 sequences, 30% recorded once. Material for sequencing was axillary lymph node tissue. These receptors were collected from a female donor with breast cancer. Some clones in this sample may be carry-over from other donors' samples.

The chain recombines TRBV15 with TRBJ2-5; D might be TRBD2 (7 bases). Trimming took 4 bases from V and 5 from J, leaving 17 bases between them. Germline V lookup: CDR1 LNHNV, CDR2 YYDKDF (reference sequence). The CDR3 is 15 residues long. The CDR3 sequence is CATSTRGGVGETQYF. The CDR3 nucleotides are TGTGCCACCAGCACGAGGGGGGGGGTGGGGGAGACCCAGTACTTC. Based on the CDR3 plus reference TRBV15 and TRBJ2-5, the full variable domain is DAMVIQNPRYQVTQFGKPVTLSCSQTLNHNVMYWYQQKSSQAPKLLFHYYDKDFNNEADTPDNFQSRRPNTSFCFLDIRSPGLGDTAMYLCATSTRGGVGETQYFGPGTRLLVL.

This clonotype showed up many times. Mismatch with germline at one junction end may stem from a read error. The gene calls are TRBV4-2 and TRBJ2-3; maybe TRBD2 (6 bases). The CDR3 is 16 amino acids. CDR1 and CDR2 from the germline V gene are LGHNA and YNFKEQ. Here the CDR3 reads CASSQDLAARTDTQYF. The CDR3 DNA is TGCGCCAGCAGCCAAGATTTAGCGGCCCGCACAGATACGCAGTATTTT.

On this clonotype itself: The junction departs from germline at one end; a sequencing error may be responsible. The CDR3 DNA is TGCGCCAGCAGCCAAGATCGGCCGGGGCTGGTTTTT. This encodes CASSQDRPGLVF. This chain links TRBV4-1 with TRBJ2-2; D possibly uses TRBD1 or TRBD2 (5 bases each). This CDR3 has 12 residues. CDR1 is MGHRA and CDR2 is YSYEKL in the germline V gene.

This clonotype showed up many times. CDR3 DNA: TGTGCCAGTAGGGGACAGCCACCTTTAAACACCATATATTTT. It encodes CASRGQPPLNTIYF. This rearrangement joins TRBV19 to TRBJ1-3; 7 bases line up with TRBD1. Germline V lookup: CDR1 LNHDA, CDR2 SQIVND (reference sequence). This CDR3 has 14 residues. Germline trimming cut 6 bases from V and 6 bases from J; bases unmatched to any gene: 8.

This clonotype was recorded many times. This rearrangement joins TRBV20-1 to TRBJ2-3; no firm D call. Germline CDR1 and CDR2: DFQATT and SNEGSKA (reference sequence). This CDR3 spans 16 amino acids. The ends were cut back, 2 bases at V and 1 base at J, with 16 bases in the middle. This CDR3 is CSARLSALSGTDTQYF. For the CDR3, the DNA is TGCAGTGCTAGATTATCTGCGCTCTCGGGCACAGATACGCAGTATTTT.

At least ten counts were recorded for this clonotype. The chain carries TRBV6-1 and TRBJ2-7, with 8 nucleotides matching TRBD1. V shed 7 bases and J 4 bases; nucleotides not matched to a gene: 9. The CDR3 sequence is 14 residues long. Looked up from germline, CDR1 is MNHNS and CDR2 is SASEGT. This CDR3 is CASKPTGGGYEQYF. In DNA, the CDR3 is TGTGCCAGCAAACCCACAGGGGGTGGGTACGAGCAGTACTTC.

The V and J genes are TRBV5-1 and TRBJ2-3; D is undetermined. V was clipped by 0 bases and J by 4 bases, with 9 bases between them. The CDR3 consists of 14 residues. The germline V gene encodes CDR1 SGHRS and CDR2 YFSETQ. CDR3 nucleotide sequence: TGCGCCAGCAGCTTGGGCGACGGTCCAGATACGCAGTATTTT. The encoded protein is CASSLGDGPDTQYF.

This clonotype came up many times. The CDR3 spells CASSEIQGAYSSGANVLTF. CDR3 nucleotide sequence: TGTGCCAGCAGCGAAATCCAGGGGGCTTACTCGAGTGGGGCCAACGTCCTGACTTTC. V and J are TRBV7-9 and TRBJ2-6, with 8 bases that match TRBD1. In germline, CDR1 is SEHNR, CDR2 FQNEAQ (reference sequence). The V segment lost 5 bases and the J segment 3 bases; nucleotides outside the gene matches: 15. This CDR3 is built from 19 residues.

This clonotype came up many times. The rearrangement joins TRBV19 to TRBJ1-2, with D possibly TRBD1 on 5 matching bases. Germline CDR1 is LNHDA and CDR2 is SQIVND (reference sequence). CDR3 length: 17 residues. The germline V and J ends were trimmed by 3 bases and 4 bases, with 21 bases remaining between them. CDR3 DNA: TGTGCCAGTAGTATGCGGGTGGTGACAGTGAAAATCTATGGCTACACCTTC. The encoded protein is CASSMRVVTVKIYGYTF. The complete variable domain, with remaining parts taken from reference TRBV19 and TRBJ1-2, reads DGGITQSPKYLFRKEGQNVTLSCEQNLNHDAMYWYRQDPGQGLRLIYYSQIVNDFQKGDIAEGYSVSREKKESFPLTVTSAQKNPTAFYLCASSMRVVTVKIYGYTFGSGTRLTVV.

Points on this clonotype: At one of its ends the junction is not consistent with the germline gene, which may arise from a read error. The chain recombines TRBV10-3 with TRBJ2-7; the D is unclear. The CDR3 runs to 15 residues. Germline lookup yields CDR1 ENHRY and CDR2 SYGVKD. The DNA for the CDR3 is TGTGCCAGCAGTCTCTCGTTAGGGATCCCCTACGAGCAGTACTTC. This encodes CASSLSLGIPYEQYF.

This clonotype was picked up many times. The rearrangement links TRBV20-1 to TRBJ2-2, with TRBD2 identical over 7 bases. V lost 0 bases to trimming and J lost 5 bases; unmatched junction nucleotides: 3. The CDR3 totals 14 residues. Germline loops: CDR1 DFQATT, CDR2 SNEGSKA (reference sequence). This CDR3 is CSARDVGGTGELFF. Here the CDR3 DNA reads TGCAGTGCTAGAGATGTGGGAGGGACCGGGGAGCTGTTTTTT.

Only a few counts were recorded for this clonotype. The germline gene is not matched at one end of the junction; a read error may be the cause. The V gene is TRBV9, the J gene TRBJ2-5; D gene unclear. This CDR3 spans 14 amino acids. Per germline, CDR1 SGDLS and CDR2 YYNGEE. This CDR3 is CASSVALYQETQSF. The CDR3 DNA reads TGTGCCAGCAGCGTAGCTTTGTACCAAGAGACCCAGTCCTTC.

At least ten counts were recorded for this clonotype. The V and J genes are TRBV24-1 and TRBJ2-7; D gene uncertain. Germline V CDR1 and CDR2: KGHDR, SFDVKD. Trimming stripped 3 bases from V and 0 bases from J, with 5 bases between. This CDR3 region has 13 residues. CDR3 nucleotide sequence: TGTGCCACCAGTGATAGCAGCTCCTACGAGCAGTACTTC. Translating it yields CATSDSSSYEQYF.

This rearrangement joins TRBV29-1 to TRBJ2-6; no clear D. Trimming shortened V by 0 bases and J by 1 base, and 7 bases separated the two germline ends. From germline, CDR1 is SQVTM and CDR2 ANQGSEA. This CDR3 is 15 amino acids long. The CDR3 DNA reads as TGCAGCGTTGAAGACAACAATTCTGGGGCCAACGTCCTGACTTTC. Residues: CSVEDNNSGANVLTF.

In this sample, this clonotype turned up many times. The V gene is TRBV6-6, the J gene TRBJ1-6, with D unresolved. V lost 7 bases and J 8 bases, leaving 9 bases between the germline ends. From germline, CDR1 is MNHNY and CDR2 SVGAGI (reference sequence). This CDR3 has 12 residues. CDR3 region: CASTDFYSPLHF. The CDR3 DNA reads as TGTGCCAGCACCGATTTCTATTCACCCCTCCACTTT.

This clonotype was counted at least ten times. The genes are TRBV12-3 or TRBV12-4 and TRBJ2-7; 8 positions agree with TRBD2. The V gene end was trimmed by 3 bases and the J gene end by 3 bases; junction bases not matched to a gene: 4. The CDR3 loop spans 14 amino acids. The CDR3 DNA sequence: TGTGCCAGCAGTTTCCTGCGGGAGGACTACGAGCAGTACTTC. This gives the protein CASSFLREDYEQYF.

This clonotype was counted at least ten times. The chain employs TRBV12-3 or TRBV12-4 and TRBJ2-7; 12 bases match TRBD2. The trim removed 5 bases at V and 2 bases at J, leaving 7 bases unmatched. The CDR3 runs 16 residues. In DNA, the CDR3 is TGTGCCAGCAGTCCCCGGACTAGCGGGGTAACCTACGAGCAGTACTTC. Translating it yields CASSPRTSGVTYEQYF.